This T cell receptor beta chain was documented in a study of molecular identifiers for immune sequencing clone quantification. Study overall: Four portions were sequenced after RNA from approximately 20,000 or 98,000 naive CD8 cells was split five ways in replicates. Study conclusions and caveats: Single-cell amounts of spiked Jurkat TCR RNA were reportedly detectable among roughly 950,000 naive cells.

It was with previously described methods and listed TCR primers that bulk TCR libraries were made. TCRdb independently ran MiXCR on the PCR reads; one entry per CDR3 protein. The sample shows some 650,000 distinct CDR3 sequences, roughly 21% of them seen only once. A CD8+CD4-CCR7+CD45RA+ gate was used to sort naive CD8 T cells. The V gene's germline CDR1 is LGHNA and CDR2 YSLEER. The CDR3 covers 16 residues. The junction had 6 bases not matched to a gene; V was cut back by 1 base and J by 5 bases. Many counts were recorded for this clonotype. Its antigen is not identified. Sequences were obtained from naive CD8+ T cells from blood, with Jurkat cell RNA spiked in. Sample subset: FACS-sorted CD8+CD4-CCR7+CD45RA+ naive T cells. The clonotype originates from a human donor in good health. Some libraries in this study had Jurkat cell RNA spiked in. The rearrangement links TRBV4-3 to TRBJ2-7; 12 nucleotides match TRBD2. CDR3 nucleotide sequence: TGCGCCAGCAGCCAAGGGTCGACTAGCGGGAGCGACGAGCAGTACTTC. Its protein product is CASSQGSTSGSDEQYF.